This T cell receptor (beta chain) was identified in a study of CD8+ T cells in alopecia areata. Study outcomes and limitations: Especially in alopecia totalis/universalis, lesional scalp showed greater clonality than normal scalp did. Mice showed clearer TCR sharing than patients did, a gap that was possibly HLA-related.

The CDR3 has 16 residues. The V gene's germline CDR1 is SGHVS and CDR2 FNYEAQ. V lost 4 bases to trimming and J lost 5 bases; unmatched junction nucleotides: 8. Sequencing relied on a cDNA template that was reverse transcribed from extracted RNA. The data were produced by immunoSEQ multiplex PCR, yet TCRdb's version contains in-frame clones alone and is incomplete. The sample yields a few hundred thousand clones, 45% to 70% seen once. About this clone itself: The antigen is not known.

Sequencing used CD8+ T cells sorted from blood. This sequence was found in a human donor in good health. The V gene is TRBV7-6, the J gene TRBJ1-1; 12 bases are shared with TRBD1. CDR3: CASSWGTGGAGTEAFF. The CDR3 DNA sequence: TGTGCCAGCAGCTGGGGGACAGGGGGCGCTGGGACTGAAGCTTTCTTT.